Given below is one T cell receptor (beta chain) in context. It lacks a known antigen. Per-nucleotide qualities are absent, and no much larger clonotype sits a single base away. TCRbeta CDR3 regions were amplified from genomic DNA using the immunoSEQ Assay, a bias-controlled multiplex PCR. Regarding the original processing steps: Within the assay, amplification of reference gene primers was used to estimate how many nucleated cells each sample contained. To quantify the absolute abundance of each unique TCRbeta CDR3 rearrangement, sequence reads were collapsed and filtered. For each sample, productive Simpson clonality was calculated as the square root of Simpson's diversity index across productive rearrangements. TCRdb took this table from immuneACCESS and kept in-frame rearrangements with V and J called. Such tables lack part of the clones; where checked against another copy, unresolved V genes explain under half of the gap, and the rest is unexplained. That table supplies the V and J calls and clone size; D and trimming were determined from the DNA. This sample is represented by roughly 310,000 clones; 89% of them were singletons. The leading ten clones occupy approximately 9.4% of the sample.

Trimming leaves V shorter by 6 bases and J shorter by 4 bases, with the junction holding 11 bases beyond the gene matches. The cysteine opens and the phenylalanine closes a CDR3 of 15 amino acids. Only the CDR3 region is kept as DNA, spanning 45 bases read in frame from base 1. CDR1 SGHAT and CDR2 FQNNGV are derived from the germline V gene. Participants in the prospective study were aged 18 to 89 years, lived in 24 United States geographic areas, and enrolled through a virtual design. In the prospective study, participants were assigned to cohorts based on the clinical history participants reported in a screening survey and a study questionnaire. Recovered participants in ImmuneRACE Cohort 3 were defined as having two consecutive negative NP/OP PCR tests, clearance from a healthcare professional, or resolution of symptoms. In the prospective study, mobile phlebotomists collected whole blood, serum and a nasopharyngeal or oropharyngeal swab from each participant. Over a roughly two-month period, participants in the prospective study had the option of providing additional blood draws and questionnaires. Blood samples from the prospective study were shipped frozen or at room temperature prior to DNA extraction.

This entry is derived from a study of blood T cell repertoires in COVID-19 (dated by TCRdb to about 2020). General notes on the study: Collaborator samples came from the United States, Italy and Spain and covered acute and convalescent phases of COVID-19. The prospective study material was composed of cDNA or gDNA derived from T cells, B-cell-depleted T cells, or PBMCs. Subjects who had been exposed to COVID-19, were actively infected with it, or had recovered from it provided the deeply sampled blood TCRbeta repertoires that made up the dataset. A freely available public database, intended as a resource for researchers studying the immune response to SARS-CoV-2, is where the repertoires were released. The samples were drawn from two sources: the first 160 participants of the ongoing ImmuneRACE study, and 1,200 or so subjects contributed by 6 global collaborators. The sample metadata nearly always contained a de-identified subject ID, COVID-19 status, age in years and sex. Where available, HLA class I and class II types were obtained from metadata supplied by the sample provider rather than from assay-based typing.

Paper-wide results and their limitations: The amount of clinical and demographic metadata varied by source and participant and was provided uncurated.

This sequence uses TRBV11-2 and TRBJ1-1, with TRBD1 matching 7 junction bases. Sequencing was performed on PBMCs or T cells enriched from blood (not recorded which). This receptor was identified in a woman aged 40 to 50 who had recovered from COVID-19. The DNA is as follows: TGTGCCAGCAGAAGACAGGGCCCCCAGTCCACTGAAGCTTTCTTT. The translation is CASRRQGPQSTEAFF.